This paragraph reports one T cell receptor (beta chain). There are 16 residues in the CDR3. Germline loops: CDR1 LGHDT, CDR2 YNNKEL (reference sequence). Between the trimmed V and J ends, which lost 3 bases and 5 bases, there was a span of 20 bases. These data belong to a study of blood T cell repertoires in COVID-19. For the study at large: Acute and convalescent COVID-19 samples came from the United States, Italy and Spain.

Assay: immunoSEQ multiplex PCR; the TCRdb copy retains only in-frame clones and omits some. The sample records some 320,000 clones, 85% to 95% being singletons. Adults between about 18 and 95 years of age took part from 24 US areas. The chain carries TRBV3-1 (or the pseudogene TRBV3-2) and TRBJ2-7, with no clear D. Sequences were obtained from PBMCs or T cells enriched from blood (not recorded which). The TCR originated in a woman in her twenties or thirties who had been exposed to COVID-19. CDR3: CASSQKYSTLVDEQYF. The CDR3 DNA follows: TGTGCCAGCAGCCAGAAGTACAGCACGCTGGTGGACGAGCAGTACTTC.